The source of this TCR beta chain is a study of OX40 agonist ivuxolimab in advanced cancers. With 0 bases removed from V and 5 bases from J, the gap between germline ends came to 4 bases. CDR1 is LGHNA, CDR2 YNFKEQ, per germline. The CDR3 contains 12 residues. Clones were sequenced by immunoSEQ multiplex PCR, and TCRdb holds only the in-frame ones, with some missing. The top ten clones hold 0.95% to 1.5% of a sample with 70,000 or so clones, 80% of them seen once. This clone was recorded once. This chain links TRBV4-2 with TRBJ1-2; D is ambiguous. The source of this sequence is an adult with an advanced solid tumor such as melanoma, head and neck, liver or kidney cancer. This specimen consisted of CD4+ or CD8+ T cells sorted from blood, obtained in a trial of the OX40 agonist ivuxolimab. The CDR3 loop reads CASSQDRYGYTF. CDR3 nucleotides: TGTGCCAGCAGCCAAGACAGGTATGGCTACACCTTC.